This TCR beta chain originates from a study of shared clonotypes between healthy human individuals. Background on the study: Per-donor plates numbered three CD4 naive, three CD4 memory, two CD8 naive and one CD8 memory. Study outcomes and limitations: A generally larger estimated richness was seen in naive subsets than in memory subsets. Generation probabilities of non-shared clonotypes were lower (relative to those shared by all four donors). Specimens sampled were limited to blood, with tissue repertoires likely differing.

Method: immunoSEQ multiplex PCR; TCRdb's copy keeps in-frame clones and lacks some. The data show some 2 million clones, roughly 96% seen once. As for this clone: Its antigen is not known.

The germline gives CDR1 MNHNY, CDR2 SVGAGI (reference sequence). The junction had 8 bases not matched to a gene; V was cut back by 7 bases and J by 5 bases. The length of the CDR3 is 15 residues. This receptor was identified in a man aged 18 to 30 in good health. Material for sequencing was naive CD4+ T cells sorted from blood. The subset: CD45RA+ positively selected. The chain couples TRBV6-6 to TRBJ1-6, with 7 bases aligning to TRBD1. CDR3 nucleotide sequence: TGTGCCAGCATCGACGCCGGGACAGATAATTCACCCCTCCACTTT. Protein sequence: CASIDAGTDNSPLHF.